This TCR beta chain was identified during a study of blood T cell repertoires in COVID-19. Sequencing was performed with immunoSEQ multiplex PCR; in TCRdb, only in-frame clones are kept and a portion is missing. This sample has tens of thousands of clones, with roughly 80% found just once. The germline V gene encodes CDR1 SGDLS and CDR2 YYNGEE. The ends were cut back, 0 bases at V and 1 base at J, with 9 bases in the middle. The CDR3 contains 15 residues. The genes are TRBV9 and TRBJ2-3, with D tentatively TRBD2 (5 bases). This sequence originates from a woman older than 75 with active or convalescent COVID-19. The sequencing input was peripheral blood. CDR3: CASSVVWTGTDTQYF. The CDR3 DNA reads TGTGCCAGCAGCGTAGTATGGACTGGCACAGATACGCAGTATTTT. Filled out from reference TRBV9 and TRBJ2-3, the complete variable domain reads DSGVTQTPKHLITATGQRVTLRCSPRSGDLSVYWYQQSLDQGLQFLIQYYNGEERAKGNILERFSAQQFPDLHSELNLSSLELGDSALYFCASSVVWTGTDTQYFGPGTRLTVL.